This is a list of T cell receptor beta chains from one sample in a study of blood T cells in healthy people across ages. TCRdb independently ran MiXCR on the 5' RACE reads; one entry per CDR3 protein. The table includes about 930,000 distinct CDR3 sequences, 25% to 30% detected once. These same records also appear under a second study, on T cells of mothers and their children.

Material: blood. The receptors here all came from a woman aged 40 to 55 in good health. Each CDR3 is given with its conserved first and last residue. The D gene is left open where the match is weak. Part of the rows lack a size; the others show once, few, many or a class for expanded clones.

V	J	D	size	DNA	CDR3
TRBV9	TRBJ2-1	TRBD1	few	TGTGCCAGCAGCTTTAGTGGGACAGGGCTGGGTGAGCAGTTCTTC	CASSFSGTGLGEQFF
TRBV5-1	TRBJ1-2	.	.	TGCGCCAGCAGCTACTTTTCGGCCGGCCAGGCCAATGGCTACACCTTC	CASSYFSAGQANGYTF
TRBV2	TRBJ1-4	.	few	TGTGCCACCAAGAGGGGACCTAATGAAAAACTGTTTTTT	CATKRGPNEKLFF
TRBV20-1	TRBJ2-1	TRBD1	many	TGCAGTGCTGTGAGACAGGGCCGGATTGATGAGCAGTTCTTC	CSAVRQGRIDEQFF
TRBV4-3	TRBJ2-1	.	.	TGCGCCGGCAGCCAAGAATCCAGGCAAACCTACAATGAGCAGTTCTTC	CAGSQESRQTYNEQFF
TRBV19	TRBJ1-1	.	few	TGTGCCAGTAGTTCTTATGACCTAGGGAAGACGGACACTGAAGCTTTCTTT	CASSSYDLGKTDTEAFF
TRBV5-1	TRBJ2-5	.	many	TGCGCCAGCAGCTTGGCCCCTGGGGAAGAGACCCAGTACTTC	CASSLAPGEETQYF
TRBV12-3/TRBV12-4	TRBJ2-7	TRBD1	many	TGTGCCAGCAGTGCCGGGACAGGGAACGGCGAGCAGTACTTC	CASSAGTGNGEQYF
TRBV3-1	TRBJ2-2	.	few	TGTGCCAGCAGCCAAGACTCCACCGGGGAGCTGTTTTTT	CASSQDSTGELFF
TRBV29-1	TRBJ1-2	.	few	TGCAGCGTTGCACGTGAGGACCCTAACTATGGCTACACCTTC	CSVAREDPNYGYTF
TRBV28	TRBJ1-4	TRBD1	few	TGTGCCAGCTCGTGGGACAGAACAGGAGCTAATGAAAAACTGTTTTTT	CASSWDRTGANEKLFF
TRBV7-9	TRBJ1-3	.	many	TGTGCCAGCAGCCCCCCCGGGGGACGGACAGTTAAAGGAAACACCATATATTTT	CASSPPGGRTVKGNTIYF
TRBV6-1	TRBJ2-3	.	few	TGTGCCAGCACCATACAGGCCTTGCGGAGCACAGATACGCAGTATTTT	CASTIQALRSTDTQYF